A single TCR beta chain is shown here with its context. This sample also contains other DNA sequences that code for the same CDR3. The V gene's germline CDR1 is SGHRS and CDR2 YFSETQ. J lost 4 bases, V lost 2 bases, and 5 bases had no gene match. This CDR3 contains 15 residues. This record comes from a study of blood T cell repertoires in COVID-19. Background on the study: COVID-19 samples, acute and convalescent, were from the United States, Italy and Spain. In each case, the material was cDNA or gDNA derived from T cells, B-cell-depleted T cells, or PBMCs.

In the study's own analysis: Estimates of nucleated cell counts were drawn from the amplification of reference gene primers. Profiling relied on immunoSEQ multiplex PCR, and the TCRdb table lists in-frame clones only, not all of them. D and trimming were read from the DNA, whereas the V and J calls and clone size are those reported in that table. The data contain about 140,000 clones, about 80% of them singletons. The sequence was collected from a man between 70 and 80 years old who had recovered from COVID-19. V gene TRBV5-1 combines with J gene TRBJ2-5; 10 bases fit TRBD1. Sequenced material: peripheral blood. The CDR3 loop is CASSFLGQGGETQYF. The CDR3 bases are TGCGCCAGCAGCTTCCTAGGACAGGGGGGAGAGACCCAGTACTTC. The full variable domain, in which reference TRBV5-1 and TRBJ2-5 provide the parts outside the CDR3, is KAGVTQTPRYLIKTRGQQVTLSCSPISGHRSVSWYQQTPGQGLQFLFEYFSETQRNKGNFPGRFSGRQFSNSRSEMNVSTLELGDSALYLCASSFLGQGGETQYFGPGTRLLVL.